The subject of this entry is one TCR beta chain. Its binding antigen is unknown. The method behind the library was the immunoSEQ multiplex PCR assay. For the multiplex PCR, a mixture combining 60 forward primers for TCR Vbeta segments and 13 reverse primers for TCR Jbeta segments was used. The CDR3 region of rearranged TCR beta genes was amplified from genomic DNA by a multiplex PCR assay. The Illumina HiSeq System was used to sequence the amplified TCR beta libraries as 87-base-pair reads. The authors' analysis ran thus. In a later analysis, tens of millions of unique TCR beta chains were counted across the approximately 640 repertoires, and around 10 million of these chains were shared by at least two donors. A nearest-neighbor algorithm error-corrected the raw reads and collapsed the reads into unique sequences, merging closely related sequences to remove PCR and sequencing errors. Alignment of CDR3 sequences to IMGT reference sequences was used to assign V, D and J gene segments. Each retained sequence needed at least a six-nucleotide match to both a V gene segment and a J gene segment. A rearrangement was called productive if the CDR3 had no stop codons and remained in frame with V and J, and every other rearrangement was called non-productive. Following IMGT convention, CDR3 was defined as the stretch from the second conserved V-encoded cysteine to the conserved J-encoded phenylalanine. Sequences without an unambiguous match to a single V gene segment were excluded from the earlier analysis of about 600 of the donors. An earlier analysis of a few hundred of the donors called V segments functional above 56.7% productive rearrangements and segregating when the between-donor standard deviation exceeded 5%. To diagnose cytomegalovirus status from the catalog of TCR beta chain sequences, a statistical classification framework was built. V and J gene assignment, in a later analysis, came from comparing TCR nucleotide sequences with IMGT/GENE-DB human TR gene sequences. A later analysis assigned CDR3 sequences and most-parsimonious VDJ recombination scenarios with the TCRdist pipeline. In a later analysis, each TCR beta chain was defined by its CDR3 amino acid sequence together with its V-gene family, and reads without a unique V-gene family were excluded. A later analysis removed several hundred highly shared, low-generation-probability nucleotide sequences to deal with suspected cross-contamination and a sequencing artifact. A later analysis calculated a clonal expansion index for each public chain from normalized within-repertoire ranks of inferred template counts. In a later analysis, generation probabilities were computed using a VDJ recombination model fitted to out-of-frame rearrangements, and the results were checked against IGoR. In a later analysis, hypergeometric tests were used to score TCR-TCR, TCR-HLA and TCR-CMV co-occurrence, with a repertoire-size bias correction applied to TCR pairs. In a later analysis, false discovery rates were estimated by permuting HLA or CMV assignments 20 times. A later analysis grouped co-occurring TCRs with DBSCAN, adding TCRdist sequence similarity when clustering within HLA-allele-positive subsets. For co-occurrence clustering, repertoires with fewer than 30,000 or more than 120,000 public chains were excluded, along with several repertoires with anomalous nucleotide sharing. TCRdb carries this immuneACCESS record with in-frame sequences only. Its versions omit some clonotypes, under half of them owing to an unresolved V gene in the studies checked, with the rest unexplained. That table gives V, J and clone size, and the DNA gave D and trimming. The table for this sample shows under 200,000 clones. The ten most abundant clones make up 2.1% of the sample.

Cut back by 0 bases and 7 bases, the V and J ends lie 14 bases apart. CDR3 length: 15 amino acids, cysteine to phenylalanine. Kept here is only the CDR3 DNA, which spans 45 bases and is read in frame from base 1. The germline V gene specifies SGHRS as CDR1 and YFSETQ as CDR2. In total, over 600 healthy bone marrow donors made up the cohort. At the time of sampling, every cohort member was nominally healthy, though immune exposures that went unrecorded were likely present. The donor was CMV seronegative and was included in the group of hundreds of seronegative cohort members. Every donor gave a peripheral blood sample, and the peripheral blood mononuclear cells from that sample were used for TCR beta sequencing. The Qiagen DNeasy Blood Extraction Kit was used to extract genomic DNA from the blood cell samples. This specimen belongs to a study of cytomegalovirus exposure and HLA in healthy donors (dated by TCRdb to 2016 to 2017). Broadly, across the study: In an earlier analysis of fewer than 750 of the donors, less than 350 Gb of sequence data and 90 million to 130 million unique TCR beta sequences from some 170 million T cells were reported. A later analysis re-examined previously published TCR beta repertoires from 600 to 700 donors and added high-resolution HLA genotyping to investigate patterns of TCR occurrence. All discovery cohort repertoires had been generated using a single sequencing platform. A handful of DR-DQ haplotypes were handled as single units for association and clustering because linkage in the cohort was strong. The genetic ancestry cluster associated with self-reported Caucasian donors included over 80% of the 350 to 500 genotyped donors. An earlier analysis of roughly 580 of the donors used high-throughput TCR beta sequencing to judge whether each TCR beta V gene segment behaved as functional or pseudogenic. The aim of the study was to test whether cataloging public T cell receptors could identify signatures of past pathogen exposure. Approximately 300 gigabases of sequencing data and 75 million to 85 million unique TCR sequences made up an early release that covered nearly 650 HLA-typed donors. On average, about 200,000 unique TCR beta nucleotide sequences were sequenced per donor among fewer than 500 genotyped donors of the cohort, with roughly 18% of those sequences being non-productive. In the later analysis, no new phenotypic data were used to find candidate immune exposures; instead, reliance was placed on TCR beta sequences and their occurrence across donors. In a later genetic analysis, genome-wide SNP genotypes for about 55% of the roughly 700 donors were used, and that subset was treated as a discovery cohort. The number of typed donors differed by locus: about 620-630 for A, B, C, DRB1 and DQB1; 500 to 550 for DQA1; around 610 for DPA1; and some 430 for DPB1. To predict cytomegalovirus infection status, the study brought together high-throughput TCR immunosequencing, statistical association of individual TCRs with disease status, and machine learning. Using immunosequencing, the study profiled T cell repertoires from 666 subjects and related those repertoires to cytomegalovirus serostatus. Both class I and class II loci were covered by HLA typing, at four-digit resolution. Donor age, sex, ethnicity and CMV serostatus were collected together with the repertoire data. In addition to the first cohort of 666 subjects, a separate validation cohort of 100 to 150 different subjects was used.

Broader findings and caveats from the paper: In vitro tests confirmed that a few of the cytomegalovirus-associated TCR beta chains recognize cytomegalovirus antigens. Most CMV-associated TCR beta chains appeared to be HLA-restricted in a later analysis, and the HLA associations seemed to be driven largely by CMV exposure. When HLA alleles, especially DR and DQ, strongly co-occurred, attributing TCR associations to individual alleles was difficult. In an earlier analysis of approximately 590 of the donors, most TCR beta V segments appeared in productive rearrangements about 87% or about 30% of the time, broadly matching IMGT annotations. A later analysis found that HLA-associated TCR beta chains were more clonally expanded and had lower generation probabilities than equally common non-associated chains. The 87-base-pair reads could not distinguish some IMGT-functional V segments, including TRBV6-2 and TRBV6-3, so those segments were excluded. Compared with the 666-donor mean, donors in an Asian-associated ancestry cluster had fewer N-insertions in productive TCRs, according to a later genetic analysis. The study listed 164 TCR beta chains as associated with cytomegalovirus. A later genetic analysis associated a missense DCLRE1C variant with V-gene and J-gene trimming of TCR beta chains, and an independent cohort replicated the association. A further reported finding was that TCR beta sequences accurately predicted the HLA-A and HLA-B alleles for most subjects in the first cohort. Because counts were too low, roughly 16 rarely observed V segments, including chromosome 9 orphons, were left out of the earlier analysis of 587 of the donors. Because HLA typing was unavailable for some donors at each locus, only the typed subset was used in association tests. A later analysis found that TCR association rates varied across HLA loci, with DRB1 alleles showing the most associated TCRs and HLA-C alleles the fewest. The classifier was reported to diagnose cytomegalovirus status with high specificity and sensitivity in both the original and validation cohorts. It was suggested by the authors that the approach could potentially be generalized to other disease states and immunological phenotypes. Linkage disequilibrium might explain the correlated functional status among segregating V segments, but an unknown experimental factor could not be ruled out. For the cohort, immune exposure information was limited to CMV serostatus. Roughly uniform sequencing depth across donors was assumed in presence/absence analyses, although this assumption may not hold. The cohort was sequenced for TCR beta chains only, and without alpha or paired-chain data the features that could be detected were limited. Specific HLA alleles were associated with some 15,000 TCR beta sequences at a false discovery rate of 0.05 in a later analysis. Several of the top co-occurrence clusters appeared to be linked to parvovirus B19, influenza, CMV and Epstein-Barr virus, according to a later analysis. While some public TCRs were present in many individuals, most TCR sequences turned up only very rarely across donors. The sequencing pipeline was judged likely to have produced a cluster of highly shared sequence variants as a technical artifact.

Sequenced: PBMCs. The TCR sequence derives from a man younger than 40 in good health and CMV-seronegative. The chain is made from TRBV5-1 and TRBJ1-5; the D gene is perhaps TRBD1, on 6 matching bases. CDR3 protein: CASSLAGGGGQPQHF. The nucleotide sequence is TGCGCCAGCAGCTTGGCGGGAGGGGGAGGACAGCCCCAGCATTTT.